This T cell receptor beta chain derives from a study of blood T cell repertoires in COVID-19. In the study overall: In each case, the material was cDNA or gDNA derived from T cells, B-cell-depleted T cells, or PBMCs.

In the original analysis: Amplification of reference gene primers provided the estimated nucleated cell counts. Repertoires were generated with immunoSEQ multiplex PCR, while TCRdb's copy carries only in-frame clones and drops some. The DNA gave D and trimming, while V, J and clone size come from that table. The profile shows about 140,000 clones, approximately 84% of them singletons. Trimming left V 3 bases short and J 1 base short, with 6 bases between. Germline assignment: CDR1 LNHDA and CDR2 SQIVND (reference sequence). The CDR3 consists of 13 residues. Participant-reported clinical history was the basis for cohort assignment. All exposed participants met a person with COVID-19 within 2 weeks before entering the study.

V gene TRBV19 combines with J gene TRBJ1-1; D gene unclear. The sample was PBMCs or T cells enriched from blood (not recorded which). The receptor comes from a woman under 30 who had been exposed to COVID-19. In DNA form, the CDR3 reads TGTGCCAGTAGTATTGGCCCGAACACTGAAGCTTTCTTT. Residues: CASSIGPNTEAFF. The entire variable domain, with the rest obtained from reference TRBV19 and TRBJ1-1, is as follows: DGGITQSPKYLFRKEGQNVTLSCEQNLNHDAMYWYRQDPGQGLRLIYYSQIVNDFQKGDIAEGYSVSREKKESFPLTVTSAQKNPTAFYLCASSIGPNTEAFFGQGTRLTVV.